The source of this T cell receptor beta chain is a study of T cell responses to AZD1222 COVID-19 vaccine (dated by TCRdb to about 2021). Broadly, across the study: AZD1222 recipients with second doses at about 4 weeks or about 12 weeks were pooled, because spike-specific TCR depth and breadth did not differ between schedules. A total of about 250 trial participants underwent TCR sequencing, of whom around 210 had received two doses of AZD1222 and 26 had received two doses of the MenACWY control vaccine. Trial participants were enrolled by age into 18-55, 56-69 and 70-plus year subgroups, with around 150, 28 and 57 TCR-sequenced participants respectively.

Taken with the paper, the label for time point translates to: baseline before first vaccination. Vaccinee samples came from UK trials COV001 and COV002, including a single-blind randomized controlled phase 2/3 trial of AZD1222 (ChAdOx1 nCoV-19) in healthy adults. For TCRbeta chain sequencing, PBMC samples from trial participants were taken at day 0 and at day 28 after the second dose. At the junction V is shortened by 7 bases and J by 3 bases; bases outside the gene matches: 5. From the germline V gene, CDR1 is MNHEY and CDR2 is SVGAGI. Reading from cysteine to phenylalanine, the CDR3 counts 14 amino acids. The retained sequence is limited to the CDR3, 42 bases, with the frame set at the first base. Overall study outcomes, separate from this receptor: Reportedly, almost half of the unique spike-specific TCRs recognized epitopes lying outside the regions that are mutated in the B.1.351 and B.1.1.7 variants. Vaccine-associated CD4 TCRs spanned the whole spike protein, with dominant responses in regions 160-218 and 743-854. In the small 56-69-year group, the increase in depth fell short of significance, most likely because of low power. Conclusions about previously exposed vaccinees were limited because only six AZD1222 recipients were SARS-CoV-2 seropositive at baseline. Most participants were white British and females outnumbered males, and the authors suggested that clonal diversity may have been underestimated. After two AZD1222 doses, both the breadth and the depth of spike-specific TCRs were significantly higher than at day 0 and than in MenACWY recipients. Because no samples from the day 14 peak response were available, repertoires could be characterized only after the peak T cell response.

In the case of this clone: What this receptor recognizes is not known. No base quality values were provided; no much bigger clone lies one nucleotide off.

The CDR3 regions of human TCRbeta chains were analyzed by immunosequencing. The study's processing was this. TCRs in the repertoires were matched against a reference library of SARS-CoV-2-specific TCRs that had been generated with the MIRA antigen-specificity platform. Breadth meant the fraction of unique TCRs that were SARS-CoV-2-associated, whereas depth meant the fraction of total T cells that were SARS-CoV-2-associated. Using the MIRA data, every spike-specific TCR was mapped to the spike region that the TCR reacted to and assigned to either a CD4 or a CD8 class. Log10-transformed breadth and depth values were compared by one-way ANOVA with Sidak's multiple comparisons tests. Sourced from immuneACCESS, this table was stored by TCRdb with only in-frame sequences that have V and J called. A share of the clones is absent; for the studies checked, an unresolved V gene accounts for under half, and the remainder has no known explanation. That table is the source of V, J and clone size, and D and trimming were worked out from the DNA. The sample profile shows tens of thousands of clones; roughly 78% of them were found once. Roughly 6.2% of the sample lies in the top ten.

This sequence was found in an adult in good health. The chain uses TRBV6-5 and TRBJ2-5, with 10 middle bases fitting TRBD1. Here the sequenced sample was peripheral blood, taken on day 0 of AZD1222 vaccination. Here is the DNA: TGTGCCAGCATGACAGGGGGCGGAGAAGAGACCCAGTACTTC. It specifies CASMTGGGEETQYF.